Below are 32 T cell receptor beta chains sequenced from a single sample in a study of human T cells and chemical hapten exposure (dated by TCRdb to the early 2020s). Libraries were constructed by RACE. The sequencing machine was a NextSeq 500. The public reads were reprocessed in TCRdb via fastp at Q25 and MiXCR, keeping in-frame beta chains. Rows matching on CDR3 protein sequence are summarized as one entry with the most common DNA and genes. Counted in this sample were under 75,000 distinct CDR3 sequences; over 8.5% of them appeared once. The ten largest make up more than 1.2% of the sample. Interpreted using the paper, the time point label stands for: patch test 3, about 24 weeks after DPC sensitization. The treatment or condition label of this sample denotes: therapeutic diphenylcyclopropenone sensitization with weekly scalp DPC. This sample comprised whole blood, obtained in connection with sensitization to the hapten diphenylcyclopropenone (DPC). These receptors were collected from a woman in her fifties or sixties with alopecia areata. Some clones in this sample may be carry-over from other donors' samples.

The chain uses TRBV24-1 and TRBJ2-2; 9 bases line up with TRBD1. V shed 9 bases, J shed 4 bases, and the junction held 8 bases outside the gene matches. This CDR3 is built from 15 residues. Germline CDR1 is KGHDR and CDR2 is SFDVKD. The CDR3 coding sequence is TGTGCCACCCACGGACAGGGGATAGGCACCGGGGAGCTGTTTTTT. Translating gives CATHGQGIGTGELFF.

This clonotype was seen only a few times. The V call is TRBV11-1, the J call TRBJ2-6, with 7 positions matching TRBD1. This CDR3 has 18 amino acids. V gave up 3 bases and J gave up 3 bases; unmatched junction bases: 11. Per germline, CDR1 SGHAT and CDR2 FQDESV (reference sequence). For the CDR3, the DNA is TGTGCCAGCAGCTTTCATAAAGGGGGCAAGGGTGGGGCCAACGTCCTGACTTTC. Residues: CASSFHKGGKGGANVLTF.

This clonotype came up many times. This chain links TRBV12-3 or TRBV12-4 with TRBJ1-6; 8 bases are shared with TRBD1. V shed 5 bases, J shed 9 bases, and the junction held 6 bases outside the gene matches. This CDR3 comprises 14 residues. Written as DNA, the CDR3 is TGTGCCAGCAGTACCCGGACAGGGCGTTCACCCCTCCACTTT. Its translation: CASSTRTGRSPLHF.

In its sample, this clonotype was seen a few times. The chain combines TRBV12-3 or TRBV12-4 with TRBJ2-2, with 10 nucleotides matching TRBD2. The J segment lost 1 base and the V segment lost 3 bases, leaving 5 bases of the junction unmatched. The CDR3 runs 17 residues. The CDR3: CASSFPSGGRNTGELFF. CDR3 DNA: TGTGCCAGCAGTTTTCCTAGCGGGGGCCGGAACACCGGGGAGCTGTTTTTT.

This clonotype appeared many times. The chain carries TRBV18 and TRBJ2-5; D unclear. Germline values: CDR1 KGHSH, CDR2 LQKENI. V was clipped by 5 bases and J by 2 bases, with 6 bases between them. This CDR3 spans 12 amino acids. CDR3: CASSETQETQYF. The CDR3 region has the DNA TGTGCCAGCTCAGAGACTCAAGAGACCCAGTACTTC.

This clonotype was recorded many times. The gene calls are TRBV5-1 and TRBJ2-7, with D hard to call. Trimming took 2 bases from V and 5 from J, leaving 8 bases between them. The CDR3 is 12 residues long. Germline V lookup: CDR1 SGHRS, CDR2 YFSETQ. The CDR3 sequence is CASSFEFNEQYF. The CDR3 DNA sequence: TGCGCCAGCAGCTTCGAGTTCAACGAGCAGTACTTC.

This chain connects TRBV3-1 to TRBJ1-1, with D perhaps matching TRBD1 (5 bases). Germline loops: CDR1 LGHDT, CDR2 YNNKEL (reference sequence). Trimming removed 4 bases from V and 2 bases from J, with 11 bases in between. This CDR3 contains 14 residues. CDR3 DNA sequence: TGTGCCAGCAGCCTACTAAGGGGCAACACTGAAGCTTTCTTT. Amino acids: CASSLLRGNTEAFF.

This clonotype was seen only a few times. The CDR3 reads CASSQGILSSGRGNNEQFF. CDR3 nucleotides: TGTGCCAGCAGCCAAGGTATCTTGAGTAGCGGGAGAGGTAACAATGAGCAGTTCTTC. This sequence joins TRBV3-1 and TRBJ2-1; 9 nucleotides line up with TRBD2. Germline CDR1 is LGHDT and CDR2 is YNNKEL (reference sequence). The CDR3 loop spans 19 amino acids. The V gene end was trimmed by 1 base and the J gene end by 5 bases; junction bases not matched to a gene: 15.

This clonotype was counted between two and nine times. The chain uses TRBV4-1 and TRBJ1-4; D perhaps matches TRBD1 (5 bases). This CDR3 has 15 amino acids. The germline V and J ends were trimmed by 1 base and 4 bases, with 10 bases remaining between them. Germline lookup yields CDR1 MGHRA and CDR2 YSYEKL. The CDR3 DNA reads TGCGCCAGCAGCCAAGGGGGACTATATAATGAAAAACTGTTTTTT. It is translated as CASSQGGLYNEKLFF.

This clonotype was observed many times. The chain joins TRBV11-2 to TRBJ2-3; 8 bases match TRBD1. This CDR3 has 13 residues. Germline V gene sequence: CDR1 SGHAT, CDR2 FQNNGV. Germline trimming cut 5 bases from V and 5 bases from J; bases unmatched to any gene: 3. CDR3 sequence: CASSHTGGDTQYF. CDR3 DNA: TGTGCCAGCAGCCATACAGGGGGAGATACGCAGTATTTT.

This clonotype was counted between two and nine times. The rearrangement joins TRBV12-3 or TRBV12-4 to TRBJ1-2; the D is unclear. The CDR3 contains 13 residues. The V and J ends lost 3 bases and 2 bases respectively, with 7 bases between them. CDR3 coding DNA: TGTGCCAGCAGTTTTTTGCCGAACTATGGCTACACCTTC. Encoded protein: CASSFLPNYGYTF.

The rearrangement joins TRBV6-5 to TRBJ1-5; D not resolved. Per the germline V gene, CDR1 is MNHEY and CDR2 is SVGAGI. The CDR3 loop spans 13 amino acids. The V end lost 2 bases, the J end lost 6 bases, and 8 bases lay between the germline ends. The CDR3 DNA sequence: TGTGCCAGCAGTTACAGGGCCGGTCAGCCCCAGCATTTT. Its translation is CASSYRAGQPQHF.

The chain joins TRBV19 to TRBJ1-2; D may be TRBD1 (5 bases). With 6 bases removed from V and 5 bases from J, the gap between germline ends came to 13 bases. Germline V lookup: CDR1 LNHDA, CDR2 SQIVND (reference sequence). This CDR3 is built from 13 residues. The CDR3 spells CASRVQAGYGYTF. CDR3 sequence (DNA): TGTGCCAGTAGGGTACAGGCCGGATATGGCTACACCTTC.

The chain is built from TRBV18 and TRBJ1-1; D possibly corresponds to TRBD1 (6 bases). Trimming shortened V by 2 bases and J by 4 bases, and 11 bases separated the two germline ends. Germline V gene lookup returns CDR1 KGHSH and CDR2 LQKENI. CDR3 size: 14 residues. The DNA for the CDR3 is TGTGCCAGCTCACCAAGCAGGGGCGGCACTGAAGCTTTCTTT. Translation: CASSPSRGGTEAFF.

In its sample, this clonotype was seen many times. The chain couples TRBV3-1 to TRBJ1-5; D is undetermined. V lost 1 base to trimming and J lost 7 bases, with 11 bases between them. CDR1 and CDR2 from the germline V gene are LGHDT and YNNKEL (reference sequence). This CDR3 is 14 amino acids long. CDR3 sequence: CASSQGDLGQPQHF. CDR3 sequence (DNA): TGTGCCAGCAGCCAAGGAGATCTGGGACAGCCCCAGCATTTT.

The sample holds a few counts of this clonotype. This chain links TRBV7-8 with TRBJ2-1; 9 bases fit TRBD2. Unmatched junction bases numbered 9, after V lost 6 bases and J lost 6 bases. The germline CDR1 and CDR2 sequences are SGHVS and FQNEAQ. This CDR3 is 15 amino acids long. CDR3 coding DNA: TGTGCCAGCAGGGTCAGGGGCGGGGGGGGCAATGAGCAGTTCTTC. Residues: CASRVRGGGGNEQFF.

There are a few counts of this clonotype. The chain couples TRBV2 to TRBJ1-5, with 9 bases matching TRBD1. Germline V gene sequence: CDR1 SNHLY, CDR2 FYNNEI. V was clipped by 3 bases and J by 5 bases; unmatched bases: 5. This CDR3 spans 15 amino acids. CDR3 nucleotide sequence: TGTGCCAGCAGTGAGATGACAGGGGGGCATCAGCCCCAGCATTTT. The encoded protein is CASSEMTGGHQPQHF. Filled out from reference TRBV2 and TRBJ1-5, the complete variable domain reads EPEVTQTPSHQVTQMGQEVILRCVPISNHLYFYWYRQILGQKVEFLVSFYNNEISEKSEIFDDQFSVERPDGSNFTLKIRSTKLEDSAMYFCASSEMTGGHQPQHFGDGTRLSIL.

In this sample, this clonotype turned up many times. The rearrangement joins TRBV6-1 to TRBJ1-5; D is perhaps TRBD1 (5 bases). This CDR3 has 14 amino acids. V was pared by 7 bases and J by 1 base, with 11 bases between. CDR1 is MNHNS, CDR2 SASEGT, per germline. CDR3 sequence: CASKPGISNQPQHF. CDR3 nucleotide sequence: TGTGCCAGCAAACCAGGGATCAGCAATCAGCCCCAGCATTTT.

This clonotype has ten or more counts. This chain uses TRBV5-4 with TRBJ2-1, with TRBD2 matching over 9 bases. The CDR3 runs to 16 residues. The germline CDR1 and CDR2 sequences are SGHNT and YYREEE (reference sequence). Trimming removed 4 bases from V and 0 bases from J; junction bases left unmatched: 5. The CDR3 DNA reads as TGTGCCAGCAGCACGAGCGGGAGGAGCTCCTACAATGAGCAGTTCTTC. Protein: CASSTSGRSSYNEQFF.

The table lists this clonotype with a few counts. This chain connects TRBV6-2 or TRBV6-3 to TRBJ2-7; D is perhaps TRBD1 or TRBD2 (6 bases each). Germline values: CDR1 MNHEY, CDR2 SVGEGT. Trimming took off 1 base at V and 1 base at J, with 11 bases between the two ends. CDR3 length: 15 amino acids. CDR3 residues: CASSYWGAGSYEQYF. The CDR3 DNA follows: TGTGCCAGCAGTTACTGGGGGGCTGGTTCCTACGAGCAGTACTTC.

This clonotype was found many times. CDR3 bases: TGTGCCAGCAGCCAAGAAGGCAGCTCTGGGGCCAACGTCCTGACTTTC. Its protein product is CASSQEGSSGANVLTF. The V call is TRBV4-2, the J call TRBJ2-6; D ambiguous. Germline CDR1 is LGHNA and CDR2 is YNFKEQ. The CDR3 length is 16 residues. The V and J ends lost 0 bases and 0 bases respectively, with 6 bases between them.

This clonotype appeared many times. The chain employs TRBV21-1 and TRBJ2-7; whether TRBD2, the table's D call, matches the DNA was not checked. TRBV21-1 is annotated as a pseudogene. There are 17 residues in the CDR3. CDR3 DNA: TGTGCCAGCAGCACCCCTCCCGGGACTCCCAGCTCCTACGAGCAGTACTTC. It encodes CASSTPPGTPSSYEQYF.

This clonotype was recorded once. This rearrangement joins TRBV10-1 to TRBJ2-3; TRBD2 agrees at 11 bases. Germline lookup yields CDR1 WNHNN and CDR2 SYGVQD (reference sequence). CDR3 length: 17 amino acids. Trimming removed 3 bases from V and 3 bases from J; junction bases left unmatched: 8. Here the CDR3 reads CASSDFTSGRLTDTQYF. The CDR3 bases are TGCGCCAGCAGTGACTTCACTAGCGGGAGACTTACAGATACGCAGTATTTT.

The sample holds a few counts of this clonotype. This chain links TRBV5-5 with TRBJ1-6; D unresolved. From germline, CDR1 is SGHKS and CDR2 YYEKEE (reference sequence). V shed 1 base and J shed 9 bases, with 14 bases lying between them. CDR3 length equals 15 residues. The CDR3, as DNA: TGTGCCAGCAGCTTGCCCTCAGTGGACCCTTCACCCCTCCACTTT. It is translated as CASSLPSVDPSPLHF.

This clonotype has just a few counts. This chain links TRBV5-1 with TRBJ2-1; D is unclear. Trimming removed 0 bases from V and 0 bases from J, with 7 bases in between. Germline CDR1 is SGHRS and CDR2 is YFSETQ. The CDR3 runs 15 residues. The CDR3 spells CASSLATSSYNEQFF. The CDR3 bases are TGCGCCAGCAGCTTGGCGACGAGCTCCTACAATGAGCAGTTCTTC.

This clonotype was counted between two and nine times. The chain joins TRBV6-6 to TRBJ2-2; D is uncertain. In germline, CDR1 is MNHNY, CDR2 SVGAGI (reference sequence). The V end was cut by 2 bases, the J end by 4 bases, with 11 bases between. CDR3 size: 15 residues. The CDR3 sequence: CASSYPTWGTGELFF. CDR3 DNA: TGTGCCAGCAGTTACCCCACATGGGGCACCGGGGAGCTGTTTTTT.

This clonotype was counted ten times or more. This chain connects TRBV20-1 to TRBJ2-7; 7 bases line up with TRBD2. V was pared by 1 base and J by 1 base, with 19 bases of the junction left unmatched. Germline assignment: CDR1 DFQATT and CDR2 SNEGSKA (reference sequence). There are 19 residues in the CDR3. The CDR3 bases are TGCAGTGCTAGAGGGACGCGGCGGGGAGGGCCCCTTTTGTCCTACGAGCAGTACTTC. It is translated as CSARGTRRGGPLLSYEQYF.

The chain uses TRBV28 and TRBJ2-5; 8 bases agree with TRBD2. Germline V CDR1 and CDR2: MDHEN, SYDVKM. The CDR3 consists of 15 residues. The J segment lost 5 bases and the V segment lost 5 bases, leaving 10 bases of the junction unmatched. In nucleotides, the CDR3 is TGTGCCAGCAGTCCCGCTCATAGCGGGGTTGAGACCCAGTACTTC. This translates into CASSPAHSGVETQYF.

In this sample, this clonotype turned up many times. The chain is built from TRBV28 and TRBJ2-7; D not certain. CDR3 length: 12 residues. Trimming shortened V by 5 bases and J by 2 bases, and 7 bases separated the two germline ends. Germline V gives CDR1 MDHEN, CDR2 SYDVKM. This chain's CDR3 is CASSPLPYEQYF. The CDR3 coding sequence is TGTGCCAGCAGTCCCCTCCCCTACGAGCAGTACTTC.

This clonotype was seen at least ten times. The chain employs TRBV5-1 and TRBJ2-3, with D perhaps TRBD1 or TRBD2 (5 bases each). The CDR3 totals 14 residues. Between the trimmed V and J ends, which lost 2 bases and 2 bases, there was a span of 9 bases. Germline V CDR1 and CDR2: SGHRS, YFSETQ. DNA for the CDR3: TGCGCCAGCAGCTTAGGGACGATCACAGATACGCAGTATTTT. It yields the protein CASSLGTITDTQYF.

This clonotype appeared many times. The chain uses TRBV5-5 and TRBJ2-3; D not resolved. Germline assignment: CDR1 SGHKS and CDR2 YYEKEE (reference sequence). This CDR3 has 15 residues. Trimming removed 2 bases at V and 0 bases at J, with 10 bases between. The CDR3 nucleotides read TGTGCCAGCAGCTTACGTCAGAAAAGCACAGATACGCAGTATTTT. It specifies CASSLRQKSTDTQYF.

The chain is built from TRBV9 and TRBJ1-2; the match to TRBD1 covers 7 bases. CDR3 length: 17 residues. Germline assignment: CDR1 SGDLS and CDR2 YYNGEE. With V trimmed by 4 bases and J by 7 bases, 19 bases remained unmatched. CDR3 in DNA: TGTGCCAGCAGCTTCCTTAACCTCTCGGGACAGCGAAGTGGCTACACCTTC. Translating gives CASSFLNLSGQRSGYTF.